These T cell receptor beta chains were read from a single sample in a study of regulatory T cells in long-lasting Graves disease. TCRdb called the multiplex PCR reads again in MiXCR, with one record for every CDR3 protein. The sample shows 550,000 to 650,000 distinct CDR3 sequences, around 15% of them seen only once. Another study also made use of these data, one on T cells in Graves' hyperthyroidism and ophthalmopathy.

The sample in question was peripheral blood mononuclear cells (PBMCs), obtained at new diagnosis, from a patient treated with antithyroid drugs. These TCRs come from a man between 18 and 29 years old with Graves disease. CDR3s include the opening cysteine and the closing phenylalanine or tryptophan. D genes are given only for firm matches. Expanded clones are given a class, and other clones once, few, many or no size at all.

clone size	D gene	V gene	J gene	CDR3 protein	CDR3 DNA
many	NA	TRBV15	TRBJ2-1	CATSSPGTPNEQFF	TGTGCCACCAGCAGTCCCGGGACGCCCAATGAGCAGTTCTTC
many	TRBD1	TRBV27	TRBJ1-2	CASSPTGWIYGYTF	TGTGCCAGCAGCCCGACAGGGTGGATCTATGGCTACACCTTC
many	NA	TRBV30	TRBJ2-3	CAWSGDIGTLSDTQYF	TGTGCCTGGAGCGGGGACATCGGGACATTATCAGATACGCAGTATTTT
NA	NA	TRBV13	TRBJ2-5	CASSLRTKQETQYF	TGTGCCAGCAGCCTAAGGACAAAGCAAGAGACCCAGTACTTC
many	TRBD1	TRBV28	TRBJ1-4	CASSGGQLGFF	TGTGCCAGCAGCGGGGGACAGTTGGGTTTTTTT
few	NA	TRBV11-2	TRBJ1-1	CASSSEGGPTPAFF	TGTGCCAGCAGCTCTGAGGGGGGCCCCACCCCCGCTTTCTTT
many	NA	TRBV6-2/TRBV6-3	TRBJ1-4	CASRVNEKLFF	TGTGCCAGCAGAGTAAATGAAAAACTGTTTTTT
many	TRBD1	TRBV30	TRBJ2-7	CAWSSGQGYEQYF	TGTGCCTGGAGTAGTGGACAGGGATACGAGCAGTACTTC
NA	NA	TRBV4-1	TRBJ2-7	CASSQVGPRSYEQYF	TGCGCCAGCAGCCAGGTCGGTCCGAGATCCTACGAGCAGTACTTC
many	NA	TRBV28	TRBJ2-1	CASTQQQVYNEQFF	TGTGCCAGCACCCAACAACAGGTTTACAATGAGCAGTTCTTC
NA	NA	TRBV12-5	TRBJ2-5	CASGSRGRTETQYF	TGTGCTAGTGGTTCTCGAGGACGGACAGAGACCCAGTACTTC
NA	TRBD1	TRBV27	TRBJ1-2	CASSGTGSGGYGYTF	TGTGCCAGCAGTGGGACAGGGTCCGGGGGCTATGGCTACACCTTT
NA	NA	TRBV5-1	TRBJ2-7	CASRVEGYEQYF	TGCGCCAGCAGGGTAGAGGGCTACGAGCAGTACTTC
NA	NA	TRBV7-9	TRBJ2-7	CASSSTSSIEQYF	TGTGCCAGCAGCTCAACTAGCTCCATCGAGCAGTACTTC
many	TRBD2	TRBV5-1	TRBJ2-1	CASSLAGSGRYNEQFF	TGCGCCAGCAGCTTGGCCGGTAGCGGGAGGTACAATGAGCAGTTCTTC
NA	NA	TRBV5-5	TRBJ2-7	CASRLAAGHEQYF	TGTGCCAGCAGATTGGCGGCGGGCCACGAGCAGTACTTC
NA	NA	TRBV6-1	TRBJ2-1	CASAAKYEQFF	TGTGCCAGCGCCGCAAAGTATGAGCAGTTCTTC
many	TRBD1	TRBV2	TRBJ1-5	CASSEDRDQPQHF	TGTGCCAGCAGTGAGGACAGGGATCAGCCCCAGCATTTT
many	NA	TRBV7-9	TRBJ1-2	CASIPTRGGENGYTF	TGTGCCAGCATCCCTACGCGGGGGGGTGAGAATGGCTACACCTTC
many	NA	TRBV11-1	TRBJ2-7	CASSPPQGTSRHEQYF	TGTGCCAGCAGCCCACCTCAAGGGACAAGTCGCCACGAGCAGTACTTC
NA	TRBD2	TRBV6-2/TRBV6-3	TRBJ2-1	CASSGRAMANEQFF	TGTGCCAGCAGCGGGAGGGCCATGGCCAATGAGCAGTTCTTC
NA	NA	TRBV5-1	TRBJ2-7	CASSLTGLAYEQYF	TGCGCCAGCAGCCTAACAGGGCTTGCCTACGAGCAGTACTTC
few	NA	TRBV25-1	TRBJ2-7	CASSDTTWTEDGEQYF	TGTGCCAGCAGTGATACGACCTGGACAGAGGACGGCGAGCAGTACTTC
few	NA	TRBV15	TRBJ1-4	CATSRRRGTNEKLFF	TGTGCCACCAGCAGACGACGGGGAACTAATGAAAAACTGTTTTTT
many	TRBD1	TRBV12-3/TRBV12-4	TRBJ2-5	CASSLTGNGETQYF	TGTGCCAGCAGTTTGACAGGGAACGGAGAGACCCAGTACTTC
many	TRBD1	TRBV9	TRBJ2-7	CASSAQGGFSYEQYF	TGTGCCAGCAGCGCACAGGGGGGATTTTCCTACGAGCAGTACTTC
many	TRBD2	TRBV9	TRBJ2-5	CASSLGLAGGTLQETQYF	TGTGCCAGCAGCCTGGGACTAGCGGGAGGGACGCTCCAAGAGACCCAGTACTTC
NA	TRBD1	TRBV11-2	TRBJ1-5	CASSPGQGAGQPQHF	TGTGCCAGCAGCCCGGGACAGGGGGCCGGTCAGCCCCAGCATTTT
NA	NA	TRBV9	TRBJ2-3	CASSVGGNTDTQYF	TGTGCCAGCAGCGTAGGAGGGAACACAGATACGCAGTATTTT
NA	NA	TRBV4-1	TRBJ1-1	CASSQDQGGSPNTEAFF	TGCGCCAGCAGCCAAGATCAAGGCGGGTCTCCGAACACTGAAGCTTTCTTT
many	NA	TRBV12-3/TRBV12-4	TRBJ2-7	CASSFEGREQYF	TGTGCCAGCAGTTTTGAGGGGCGGGAGCAGTACTTC
few	NA	TRBV20-1	TRBJ1-4	CSASRGGAPTNEKLFF	TGCAGTGCTAGCCGGGGGGGGGCCCCAACTAATGAAAAACTGTTTTTT
many	NA	TRBV11-2	TRBJ1-1	CASSLAAAVNTEAFF	TGTGCCAGCAGCTTAGCCGCAGCGGTGAACACTGAAGCTTTCTTT
NA	NA	TRBV2	TRBJ2-6	CASTDLWASGANVLTF	TGTGCCAGCACCGACCTTTGGGCATCTGGGGCCAACGTCCTGACTTTC
many	TRBD1	TRBV20-1	TRBJ2-4	CSAKAGTGGNIQYF	TGCAGTGCAAAAGCCGGGACAGGGGGCAACATTCAGTACTTC
NA	NA	TRBV7-6	TRBJ1-1	CASGRTENTEAFF	TGTGCCAGCGGCCGGACAGAGAACACTGAAGCTTTCTTT
many	TRBD1	TRBV28	TRBJ2-1	CASKGGQWKVSSYNEQFF	TGTGCCAGCAAAGGGGGACAGTGGAAAGTAAGCTCCTACAATGAGCAGTTCTTC
NA	NA	TRBV28	TRBJ1-2	CASRGVSCGYTF	TGTGCCAGCAGGGGGGTCTCCTGTGGCTACACCTTC
many	TRBD1	TRBV12-3/TRBV12-4	TRBJ2-2	CASSLGQGTGELFF	TGTGCCAGCAGTTTGGGACAGGGCACCGGGGAGCTGTTTTTT
NA	NA	TRBV5-1	TRBJ2-1	CASSFLQGPYNEQFF	TGCGCCAGCAGCTTCTTGCAGGGACCCTACAATGAGCAGTTCTTC
many	NA	TRBV28	TRBJ2-7	CASRHDTGFDEQYF	TGTGCCAGCAGGCACGACACAGGGTTCGACGAGCAGTACTTC
many	NA	TRBV2	TRBJ2-1	CASSESPYEQFF	TGTGCCAGCAGTGAAAGCCCATATGAGCAGTTCTTC
many	TRBD2	TRBV28	TRBJ2-7	CASSSQQAGTREQYF	TGTGCCAGCAGTTCGCAGCAGGCTGGGACTAGAGAGCAGTACTTC
many	TRBD1	TRBV19	TRBJ1-2	CASSIWQGDGYTF	TGTGCCAGTAGTATTTGGCAGGGGGATGGCTACACCTTC
few	NA	TRBV3-1	TRBJ1-4	CASSLRQRNEKLFF	TGTGCCAGCAGCCTAAGACAGAGGAATGAAAAACTGTTTTTT
many	TRBD1	TRBV11-3	TRBJ1-2	CASSLSRDRPYGYTF	TGTGCCAGCAGCTTATCCCGGGACAGGCCTTATGGCTACACCTTC
many	TRBD1	TRBV6-1	TRBJ2-7	CASSRDSFYEQYF	TGTGCCAGCAGTCGGGACAGTTTCTACGAGCAGTACTTC
many	NA	TRBV7-3	TRBJ1-1	CASSEGPGSGTEAFF	TGTGCCAGCAGCGAAGGGCCAGGGTCGGGCACTGAAGCTTTCTTT
few	TRBD1	TRBV15	TRBJ1-3	CATSREQGVGNTIYF	TGTGCCACCAGCAGAGAGCAGGGGGTTGGAAACACCATATATTTT
NA	NA	TRBV15	TRBJ2-7	CATSRDTRAEQYF	TGTGCCACCAGCAGAGATACGAGAGCCGAGCAGTACTTC
many	NA	TRBV11-2	TRBJ2-3	CASSLKFHGSTDTQYF	TGTGCCAGCAGCTTAAAGTTTCACGGCAGCACAGATACGCAGTATTTT